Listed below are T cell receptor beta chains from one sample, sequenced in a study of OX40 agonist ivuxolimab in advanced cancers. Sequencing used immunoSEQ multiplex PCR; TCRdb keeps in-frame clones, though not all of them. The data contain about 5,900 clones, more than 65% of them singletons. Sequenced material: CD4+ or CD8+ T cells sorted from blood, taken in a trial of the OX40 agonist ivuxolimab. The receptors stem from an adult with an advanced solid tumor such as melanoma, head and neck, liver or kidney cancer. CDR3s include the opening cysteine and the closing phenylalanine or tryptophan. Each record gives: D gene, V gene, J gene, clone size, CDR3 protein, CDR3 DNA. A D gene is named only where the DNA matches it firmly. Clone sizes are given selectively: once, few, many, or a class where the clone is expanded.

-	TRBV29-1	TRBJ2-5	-	CSVEDLPEGRETQYF	TGCAGCGTTGAAGATCTGCCTGAGGGGAGAGAGACCCAGTACTTC
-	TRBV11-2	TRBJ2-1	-	CASSLPSYNEQFF	TGTGCCAGCAGCCTACCCTCATACAATGAGCAGTTCTTC
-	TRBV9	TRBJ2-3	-	CASSNGGADTQYF	TGTGCCAGCAGCAACGGAGGCGCAGATACGCAGTATTTT
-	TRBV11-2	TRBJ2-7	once	CASSEAGSSYEQYF	TGTGCCAGCAGCGAGGCGGGCAGCTCCTACGAGCAGTACTTC
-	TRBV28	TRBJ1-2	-	CASSTAAGDGYTF	TGTGCCAGCAGCACCGCCGCCGGGGATGGCTACACCTTC
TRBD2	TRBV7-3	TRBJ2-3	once	CASSAEAGGTDTQYF	TGTGCCAGCAGCGCGGAAGCGGGGGGCACAGATACGCAGTATTTT
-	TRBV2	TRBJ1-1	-	CASRGNTEAFF	TGTGCCAGCAGAGGGAACACTGAAGCTTTCTTT
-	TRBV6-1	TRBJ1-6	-	CASSEARHVHSYNSPLHF	TGTGCCAGCAGTGAAGCCCGTCACGTACACTCCTATAATTCACCCCTCCACTTT
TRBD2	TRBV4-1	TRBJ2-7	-	CASSLQSGRASYEQYF	TGCGCCAGCAGCCTACAAAGCGGGAGGGCCTCCTACGAGCAGTACTTC
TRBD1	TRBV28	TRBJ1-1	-	CASSKRQGLLNTEAFF	TGTGCCAGCAGTAAACGACAGGGCCTACTGAACACTGAAGCTTTCTTT
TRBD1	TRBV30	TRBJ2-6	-	CAWATGTGAGANVLTF	TGTGCCTGGGCAACCGGGACAGGGGCTGGGGCCAACGTCCTGACTTTC
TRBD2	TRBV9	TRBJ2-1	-	CASSALAGEYNEQFF	TGTGCCAGCAGCGCGTTAGCGGGGGAATACAATGAGCAGTTCTTC
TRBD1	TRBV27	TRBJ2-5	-	CASSLLGGQGETQYF	TGTGCCAGCAGTTTATTAGGGGGACAGGGAGAGACCCAGTACTTC
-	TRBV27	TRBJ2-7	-	CASSPTVLYEQYF	TGTGCCAGCAGTCCAACGGTCCTCTACGAGCAGTACTTC
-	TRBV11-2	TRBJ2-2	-	CASSLGGPTGELFF	TGTGCCAGCAGCTTGGGGGGGCCCACCGGGGAGCTGTTTTTT
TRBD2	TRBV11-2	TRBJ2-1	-	CASSPLAGGNEQFF	TGTGCCAGCAGCCCTTTGGCGGGAGGGAATGAGCAGTTCTTC
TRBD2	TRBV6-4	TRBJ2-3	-	CASSRLAGSPDTQYF	TGTGCCAGCAGCCGACTAGCGGGATCCCCAGATACGCAGTATTTT
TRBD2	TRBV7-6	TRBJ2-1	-	CASSLEGTSGYNEQFF	TGTGCCAGCAGCTTAGAGGGGACTAGTGGGTACAATGAGCAGTTCTTC
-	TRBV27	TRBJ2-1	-	CASSGKKVEQFF	TGTGCCAGCAGTGGTAAGAAGGTTGAGCAGTTCTTC
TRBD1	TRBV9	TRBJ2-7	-	CASNPSGDSDYEQYF	TGTGCCAGCAACCCTAGTGGGGACAGCGACTACGAGCAGTACTTC
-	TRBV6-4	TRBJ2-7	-	CASSEGPTYEQYF	TGTGCCAGCAGTGAGGGACCTACCTACGAGCAGTACTTC
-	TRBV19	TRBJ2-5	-	CASSIGQGGQTQYF	TGTGCCAGTAGTATAGGGCAGGGGGGACAGACCCAGTACTTC
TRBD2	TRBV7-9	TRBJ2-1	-	CASSSSGGASGRIEQFF	TGTGCCAGCAGCTCTTCAGGAGGGGCTAGCGGGAGAATTGAGCAGTTCTTC
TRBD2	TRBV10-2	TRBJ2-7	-	CASSEIAGRYEQYF	TGCGCCAGCAGTGAGATAGCGGGGCGGTACGAGCAGTACTTC
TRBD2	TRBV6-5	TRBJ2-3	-	CASTPGTKFGDTQYF	TGTGCCAGCACCCCCGGGACTAAGTTCGGAGATACGCAGTATTTT
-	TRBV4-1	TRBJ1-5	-	CASSPMGGLSNQPQHF	TGCGCCAGCAGCCCTATGGGGGGGCTCAGCAATCAGCCCCAGCATTTT
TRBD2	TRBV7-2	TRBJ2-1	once	CASSILAGGVYEQFF	TGTGCCAGCAGCATTCTAGCGGGAGGGGTATATGAGCAGTTCTTC
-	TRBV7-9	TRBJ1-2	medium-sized	CASSRAAGEGYTF	TGTGCCAGCAGCCGCGCGGCAGGGGAGGGCTACACCTTC
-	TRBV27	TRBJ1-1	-	CASAPGGWAEAFF	TGTGCCAGCGCTCCCGGGGGTTGGGCTGAAGCTTTCTTT
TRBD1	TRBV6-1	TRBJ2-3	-	CASSRDRSTDTQYF	TGTGCCAGCAGCCGGGACAGAAGCACAGATACGCAGTATTTT
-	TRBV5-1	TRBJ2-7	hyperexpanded	CASSFAQGGSYEQYF	TGCGCCAGCAGCTTTGCCCAGGGAGGCTCCTACGAGCAGTACTTC
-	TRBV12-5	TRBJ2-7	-	CASGWDGDYEQYF	TGTGCTAGTGGTTGGGACGGAGACTACGAGCAGTACTTC
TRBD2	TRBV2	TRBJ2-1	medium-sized	CASSHGRGGSEQFF	TGTGCCAGCAGTCACGGGAGAGGCGGGAGTGAGCAGTTCTTC
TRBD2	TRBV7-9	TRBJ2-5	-	CASSLVIAGEPGRETQYF	TGTGCCAGCAGCTTAGTGATAGCGGGGGAACCTGGGAGAGAGACCCAGTACTTC
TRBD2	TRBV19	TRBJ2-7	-	CASSPTSGPYEQYF	TGTGCCAGTAGCCCGACTAGCGGTCCCTACGAGCAGTACTTC
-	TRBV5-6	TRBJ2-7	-	CASSLGLGEQYF	TGTGCCAGCAGCTTAGGTTTGGGCGAGCAGTACTTC
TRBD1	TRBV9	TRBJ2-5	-	CASSLGDRDMETQYF	TGTGCCAGCAGCTTGGGGGACAGGGATATGGAGACCCAGTACTTC
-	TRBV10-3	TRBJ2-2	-	CAISGEHAGPGELFF	TGTGCCATCAGTGGGGAGCATGCGGGCCCCGGGGAGCTGTTTTTT
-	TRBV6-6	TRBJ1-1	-	CASEWNTEAFF	TGTGCCAGCGAGTGGAACACTGAAGCTTTCTTT
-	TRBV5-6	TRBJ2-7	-	CASSLGTGTGYEQYF	TGTGCCAGCAGCTTAGGGACTGGAACCGGCTACGAGCAGTACTTC
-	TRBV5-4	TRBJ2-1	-	CASSWDTGSYNEQFF	TGTGCCAGCAGCTGGGACACTGGCTCCTACAATGAGCAGTTCTTC
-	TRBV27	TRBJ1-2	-	CASSLSVAGDGYTF	TGTGCCAGCAGTTTATCGGTGGCTGGGGATGGCTACACCTTC
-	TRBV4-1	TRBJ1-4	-	CASSQGAAKLFF	TGCGCCAGCAGCCAAGGAGCGGCCAAGTTGTTTTTT
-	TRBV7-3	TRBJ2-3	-	CASSLGVNADTQYF	TGTGCCAGCAGCTTAGGGGTTAACGCAGATACGCAGTATTTT
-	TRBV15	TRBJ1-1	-	CARSHSRTEAFF	TGTGCGCGAAGTCACTCGAGGACTGAAGCTTTCTTT
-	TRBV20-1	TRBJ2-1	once	CSARDYEQFF	TGCAGTGCTAGAGATTACGAGCAGTTCTTC
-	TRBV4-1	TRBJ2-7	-	CASSQIGMVYEQYF	TGCGCCAGCAGCCAGATTGGGATGGTCTACGAGCAGTACTTC
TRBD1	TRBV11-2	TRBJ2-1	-	CASSGTGGWNEQFF	TGTGCCAGCAGCGGGACAGGGGGCTGGAATGAGCAGTTCTTC
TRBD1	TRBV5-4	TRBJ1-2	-	CTSSSNMDRGVGGYTF	TGTACCAGCAGCTCCAACATGGACAGGGGGGTCGGTGGCTACACCTTC
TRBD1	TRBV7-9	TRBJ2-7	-	CASSLAPGQDFSYEQYF	TGTGCCAGCAGCTTAGCGCCGGGACAGGACTTCTCCTACGAGCAGTACTTC
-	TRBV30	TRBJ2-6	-	CAWSSGSGANVLTF	TGTGCCTGGAGTTCAGGGTCGGGGGCCAACGTCCTGACTTTC
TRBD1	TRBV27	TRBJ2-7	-	CASSLVGTDSYEQYF	TGTGCCAGCAGTTTAGTAGGGACAGACTCCTACGAGCAGTACTTC
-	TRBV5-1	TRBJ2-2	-	CASSTNRVLGDTGELFF	TGCGCCAGCAGCACGAACAGGGTGTTAGGGGACACCGGGGAGCTGTTTTTT
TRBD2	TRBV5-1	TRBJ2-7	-	CASSWTSGGNDEQYF	TGCGCCAGCAGCTGGACTAGCGGGGGGAACGACGAGCAGTACTTC
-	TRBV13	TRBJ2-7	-	CASSLGLGEYEQYF	TGTGCCAGCAGCCTGGGACTGGGGGAGTACGAGCAGTACTTC
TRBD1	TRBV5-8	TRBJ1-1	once	CASSLAGAGGTEAFF	TGTGCCAGCAGCTTGGCCGGGGCAGGGGGCACTGAAGCTTTCTTT
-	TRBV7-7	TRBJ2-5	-	CASSLYGQGGETQYF	TGTGCTAGCAGCTTATATGGGCAGGGAGGAGAGACCCAGTACTTC
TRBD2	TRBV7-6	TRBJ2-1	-	CASSFGRGDNNEQFF	TGTGCCAGCAGCTTCGGGCGGGGGGATAACAATGAGCAGTTCTTC
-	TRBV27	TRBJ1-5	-	CASRARVGAQPQHF	TGTGCCAGCAGGGCCAGAGTGGGGGCCCAGCCCCAGCATTTT